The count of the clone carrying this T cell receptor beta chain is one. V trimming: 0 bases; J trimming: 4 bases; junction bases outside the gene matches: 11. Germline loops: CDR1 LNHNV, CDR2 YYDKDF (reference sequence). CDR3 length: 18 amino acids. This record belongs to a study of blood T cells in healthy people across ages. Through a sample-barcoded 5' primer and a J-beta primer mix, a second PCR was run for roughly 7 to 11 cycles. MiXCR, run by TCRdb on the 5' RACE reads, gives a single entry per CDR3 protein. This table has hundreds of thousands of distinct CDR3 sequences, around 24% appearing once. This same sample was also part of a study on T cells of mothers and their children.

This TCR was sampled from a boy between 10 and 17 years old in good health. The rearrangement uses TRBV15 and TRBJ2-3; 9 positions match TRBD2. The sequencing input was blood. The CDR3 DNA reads TGTGCCACCAGCAGAGATTCACCGGTTAGCGGGAGCGCAGATACGCAGTATTTT. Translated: CATSRDSPVSGSADTQYF.